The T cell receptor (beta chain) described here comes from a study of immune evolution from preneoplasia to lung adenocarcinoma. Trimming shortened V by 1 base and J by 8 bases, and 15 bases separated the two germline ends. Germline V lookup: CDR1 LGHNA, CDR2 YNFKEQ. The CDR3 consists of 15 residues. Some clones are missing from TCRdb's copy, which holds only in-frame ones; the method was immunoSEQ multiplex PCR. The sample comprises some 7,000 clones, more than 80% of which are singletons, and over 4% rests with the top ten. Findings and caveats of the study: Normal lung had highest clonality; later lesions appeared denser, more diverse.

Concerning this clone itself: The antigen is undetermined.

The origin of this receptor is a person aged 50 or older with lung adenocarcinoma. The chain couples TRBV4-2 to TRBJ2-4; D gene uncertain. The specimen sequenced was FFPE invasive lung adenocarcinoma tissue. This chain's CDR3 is CASSQGSGRIDIQYF. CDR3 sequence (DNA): TGTGCCAGCAGCCAAGGTTCCGGGCGAATCGACATTCAGTACTTC.